The sequence of this T cell receptor beta chain was determined in a study of T-cell memory formation after mild COVID-19. TCRdb re-called the 5' RACE reads with MiXCR, one entry per CDR3 protein. The sample contains 180,000 or so distinct CDR3 sequences, under 14% of which appear only once. The CDR3 runs 18 residues. V shed 4 bases and J 6 bases; nucleotides not matched to a gene: 11. Germline V gives CDR1 SGHTA, CDR2 FQGNSA. This clonotype was counted only a few times. The receptor was derived from a man younger than 30 who had mild COVID-19 (a few samples of this study predate the infection). Cell type and time point are not known. Sample: PBMCs or a T cell subset sorted from them (not recorded which). This chain connects TRBV7-2 to TRBJ2-3, with 15 bases fitting TRBD2. The CDR3 loop reads CASSSGLAGGLSWDTQYF. In DNA form, the CDR3 reads TGTGCCAGCAGCTCAGGACTAGCGGGGGGGCTGAGTTGGGATACGCAGTATTTT.